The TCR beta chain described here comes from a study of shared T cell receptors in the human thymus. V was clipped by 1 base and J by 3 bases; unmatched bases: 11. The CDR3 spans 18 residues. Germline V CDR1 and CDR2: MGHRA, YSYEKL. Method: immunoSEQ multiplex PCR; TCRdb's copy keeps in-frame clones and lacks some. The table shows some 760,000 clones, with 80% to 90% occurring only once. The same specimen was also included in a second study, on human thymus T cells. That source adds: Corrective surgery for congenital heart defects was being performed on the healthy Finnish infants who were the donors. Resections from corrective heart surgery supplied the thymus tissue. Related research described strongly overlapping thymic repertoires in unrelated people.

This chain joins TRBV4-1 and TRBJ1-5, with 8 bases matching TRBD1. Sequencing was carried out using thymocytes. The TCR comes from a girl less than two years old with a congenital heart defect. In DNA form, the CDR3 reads TGCGCCAGCAGCCAAGGGAGGTTACGGGACAGGTTCAATCAGCCCCAGCATTTT. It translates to CASSQGRLRDRFNQPQHF.